Listed here are 21 T cell receptor beta chains from one sample, sequenced in a study of blood T cell repertoires in COVID-19. Measured with immunoSEQ multiplex PCR; TCRdb has only the in-frame clones, and not every one. The table lists about 160,000 clones, roughly 85% of them singletons. The sample was peripheral blood. Receptors originate from a human donor with acute or convalescent COVID-19. The donor label of this sample is uncertain.

The genes are TRBV5-4 and TRBJ2-7; 8 nucleotides line up with TRBD1. The CDR3 extends over 14 amino acids. In germline, CDR1 is SGHNT, CDR2 YYREEE (reference sequence). The V segment lost 4 bases and the J segment 6 bases; nucleotides outside the gene matches: 9. In nucleotides, the CDR3 is TGTGCCAGCAGCCTGTGGACAGGGAGGAGCGAGCAGTACTTC. This encodes CASSLWTGRSEQYF.

This chain links TRBV18 with TRBJ1-3, with a weak D call TRBD1 (6 bases). The V end was cut by 0 bases, the J end by 2 bases, with 8 bases between. The CDR3 consists of 15 residues. Germline CDR1 is KGHSH and CDR2 is LQKENI. CDR3 DNA: TGTGCCAGCTCACCACCGGGGGCACCTGGAAACACCATATATTTT. It codes for CASSPPGAPGNTIYF.

This chain links TRBV7-2 with TRBJ1-3; weak D call: TRBD1 (6 bases). The CDR3 is made up of 15 amino acids. V was shortened by 7 bases and J by 0 bases, with 13 bases between the two germline ends. Per germline, CDR1 SGHTA and CDR2 FQGNSA. The DNA for the CDR3 is TGTGCCAGCACCGTTGGGGGCCTCTCTGGAAACACCATATATTTT. This encodes CASTVGGLSGNTIYF. Supplemented by reference TRBV7-2 and TRBJ1-3, the full variable domain reads GAGVSQSPSNKVTEKGKDVELRCDPISGHTALYWYRQSLGQGLEFLIYFQGNSAPDKSGLPSDRFSAERTGGSVSTLTIQRTQQEDSAVYLCASTVGGLSGNTIYFGEGSWLTVV.

J is TRBJ1-2 and V is TRBV5-4; no reliable D call. This CDR3 contains 13 residues. The V end lost 0 bases, the J end lost 3 bases, and 6 bases lay between the germline ends. Per the germline V gene, CDR1 is SGHNT and CDR2 is YYREEE (reference sequence). CDR3 DNA sequence: TGTGCCAGCAGCTTGGGAGGGTACTATGGCTACACCTTC. It encodes CASSLGGYYGYTF.

The V and J genes are TRBV3-1 (or the pseudogene TRBV3-2) and TRBJ2-3, with no clear D. V gave up 2 bases and J gave up 6 bases, with 12 bases separating them. The CDR3 covers 14 residues. Germline V gene data show CDR1 as LGHDT and CDR2 as YNNKEL (reference sequence). The CDR3 sequence is CASSQNKNGDTQYF. Here the CDR3 DNA reads TGTGCCAGCAGCCAAAATAAAAACGGGGATACGCAGTATTTT.

The chain joins TRBV29-1 to TRBJ2-3; possibly TRBD1 for D (6 bases). Trimming took 6 bases from V and 4 from J, leaving 11 bases between them. Germline V gene data show CDR1 as SQVTM and CDR2 as ANQGSEA. The CDR3 has 12 residues. CDR3 bases: TGCAGCGTACGGACAGAGGCAGATACGCAGTATTTT. This sequence encodes CSVRTEADTQYF.

This chain connects TRBV5-1 to TRBJ2-1; TRBD2 matches at 11 bases. Germline CDR1 and CDR2: SGHRS and YFSETQ. V was clipped by 2 bases and J by 7 bases; unmatched bases: 5. The CDR3 loop spans 15 amino acids. CDR3 sequence reads: CASSLLAGVENEQFF. CDR3 coding DNA: TGCGCCAGCAGCTTACTAGCGGGGGTAGAAAATGAGCAGTTCTTC.

V is TRBV4-3 and J is TRBJ1-2, with 7 bases lining up with TRBD1. V gave up 1 base and J gave up 14 bases; unmatched junction bases: 13. This CDR3 is built from 14 residues. Per germline, CDR1 LGHNA and CDR2 YSLEER. CDR3 coding DNA: TGCGCCAGCAGCCAAGCGACAGGGAAGGGGTATATTACCTTC. Protein: CASSQATGKGYITF.

The count of this clone is one. The chain uses TRBV19 and TRBJ1-5, with 10 bases aligning to TRBD1. Germline V lookup: CDR1 LNHDA, CDR2 SQIVND (reference sequence). The CDR3 is made up of 16 amino acids. With 1 base clipped from V and 4 bases from J, the junction kept 4 bases outside the gene matches. This chain's CDR3 is CASSIVLGQGNQPQHF. The CDR3 coding sequence is TGTGCCAGTAGTATAGTCCTGGGACAGGGGAATCAGCCCCAGCATTTT. The full variable domain, its missing parts supplied by reference TRBV19 and TRBJ1-5, is DGGITQSPKYLFRKEGQNVTLSCEQNLNHDAMYWYRQDPGQGLRLIYYSQIVNDFQKGDIAEGYSVSREKKESFPLTVTSAQKNPTAFYLCASSIVLGQGNQPQHFGDGTRLSIL.

As for this clone: The identical CDR3 is also encoded by other nucleotide sequences in the sample. The genes are TRBV28 and TRBJ1-5; 9 bases fit TRBD1. CDR1 MDHEN and CDR2 SYDVKM come from the germline V gene. CDR3 size: 14 residues. The V gene end was trimmed by 3 bases and the J gene end by 4 bases; junction bases not matched to a gene: 1. CDR3 amino acids: CASSLTGGNQPQHF. DNA for the CDR3: TGTGCCAGCAGTTTGACAGGGGGGAATCAGCCCCAGCATTTT. Full variable domain (rest looked up from reference TRBV28 and TRBJ1-5): DVKVTQSSRYLVKRTGEKVFLECVQDMDHENMFWYRQDPGLGLRLIYFSYDVKMKEKGDIPEGYSVSREKKERFSLILESASTNQTSMYLCASSLTGGNQPQHFGDGTRLSIL.

In DNA, the CDR3 is TGTGCCACCAGCAGAGATCCCCGGGGAAGCACTGAAGCTTTCTTT. Translating it yields CATSRDPRGSTEAFF. This chain joins TRBV15 and TRBJ1-1; D is undetermined. Germline V gene data show CDR1 as LNHNV and CDR2 as YYDKDF (reference sequence). V was cut by 0 bases and J by 4 bases, with 12 bases left in between. This CDR3 has 15 amino acids.

This chain links TRBV12-3 or TRBV12-4 with TRBJ1-6; D remains unclear. The CDR3 totals 12 residues. V dropped 3 bases and J dropped 8 bases, with 5 bases sitting between them. CDR3 sequence reads: CASSLEDSPLHF. CDR3 nucleotides: TGTGCCAGCAGTTTGGAGGATTCACCCCTCCACTTT.

This clone was seen more than once but under ten times. This rearrangement joins TRBV15 to TRBJ1-2; tentatively, D is TRBD1 (6 bases). Germline V gives CDR1 LNHNV, CDR2 YYDKDF (reference sequence). The V end lost 0 bases, the J end lost 6 bases, and 11 bases lay between the germline ends. This CDR3 comprises 14 residues. This CDR3 reads CATSRDEQGDGYTF. Written as DNA, the CDR3 is TGTGCCACCAGCAGAGACGAACAGGGAGATGGCTACACCTTC.

In this sample, this clone turned up a few times. CDR3 DNA: TGCGCCAGCAGCCAAGCCGTGGGGCCTGGGGCCAACGTCCTGACTTTC. Its translation is CASSQAVGPGANVLTF. The V call is TRBV4-3, the J call TRBJ2-6, with D possibly matching TRBD1 (5 bases). Trimming took 1 base from V and 2 from J, leaving 9 bases between them. The CDR3 runs 16 residues. Germline V gives CDR1 LGHNA, CDR2 YSLEER.

The chain is built from TRBV30 and TRBJ1-6; 7 positions match TRBD1. The CDR3 has 14 amino acids. The V gene's germline CDR1 is GTSNPN and CDR2 SVGIG (reference sequence). Trimming took 0 bases from V and 9 from J; bases not matched to a gene: 5. The CDR3 DNA sequence: TGTGCCTGGAGTGTACGACAGGGAACTTCACCCCTCCACTTT. As protein: CAWSVRQGTSPLHF.

The rearrangement joins TRBV10-1 to TRBJ2-2, with 12 bases that match TRBD1. The CDR3 contains 17 residues. Germline CDR1 is WNHNN and CDR2 is SYGVQD (reference sequence). The trim removed 3 bases at V and 6 bases at J, leaving 8 bases unmatched. CDR3 sequence: CASSDPGQGAGAGELFF. DNA of the CDR3: TGCGCCAGCAGTGACCCGGGACAGGGGGCTGGGGCCGGGGAGCTGTTTTTT.

The chain recombines TRBV6-5 with TRBJ1-5; no reliable D call. The CDR3 runs 13 residues. The V gene lost 6 bases and the J gene lost 0 bases, with 6 bases spanning the gap. Germline CDR1 and CDR2: MNHEY and SVGAGI. The CDR3 DNA reads TGTGCCAGCAGGAGGTATAGCAATCAGCCCCAGCATTTT. Translating it yields CASRRYSNQPQHF.

This chain uses TRBV4-2 with TRBJ2-3; 10 positions agree with TRBD2. Trimming at V came to 0 bases and at J to 3 bases, leaving 6 bases not matched to a gene. This CDR3 comprises 17 residues. CDR1 LGHNA and CDR2 YNFKEQ come from the germline V gene. The CDR3 nucleotides read TGTGCCAGCAGCCAAGACGGAGCGGGGGGGATAACAGATACGCAGTATTTT. Amino acid sequence: CASSQDGAGGITDTQYF.

This chain links TRBV7-9 with TRBJ1-3; TRBD1 aligns across 8 bases. Looked up from germline, CDR1 is SEHNR and CDR2 is FQNEAQ (reference sequence). The ends lost 1 base at V and 0 bases at J; junction bases unmatched: 5. CDR3 size: 17 residues. For the CDR3, the DNA is TGTGCCAGCAGCTTAGATAAGGACAGGGTCTCTGGAAACACCATATATTTT. It translates to CASSLDKDRVSGNTIYF.

The rearrangement uses TRBV27 and TRBJ1-6; possible D gene TRBD1, 6 bases. V was trimmed by 7 bases and J by 7 bases, leaving 17 bases between them. The CDR3 is made up of 15 amino acids. Per germline, CDR1 MNHEY and CDR2 SMNVEV (reference sequence). This chain's CDR3 is CASTTGPRGNSPLHF. The DNA of the CDR3 is TGTGCCAGCACCACAGGGCCCCGCGGGAATTCACCCCTCCACTTT.

The chain joins TRBV2 to TRBJ2-7; D remains unclear. The germline V and J ends were trimmed by 7 bases and 1 base, with 11 bases remaining between them. The CDR3 contains 13 residues. Germline V gene data show CDR1 as SNHLY and CDR2 as FYNNEI. CDR3 sequence: CASTFQRSYEQYF. As DNA, the CDR3 is TGTGCCAGCACCTTCCAGAGGTCCTACGAGCAGTACTTC.